A single sample is the source of the 4 T cell receptor beta chains below, sequenced in a study of T cell repertoires in cytomegalovirus infection. TCRdb re-derived calls from the reads in MiXCR, one entry per CDR3 protein. The sample lists hundreds of thousands of distinct CDR3 sequences; approximately 33% were seen once. Their antigen targets remain unknown. Here the sequenced sample was cultured CD8+ T cells from PBMCs, taken from culture after CMV antigen stimulation. These receptors were collected from a human donor in good health (CMV status not recorded). Some clones in this sample may be carry-over from other donors' samples.

The V gene is TRBV7-6, the J gene TRBJ1-3; D remains unclear. The CDR3 consists of 13 residues. The V end was cut by 6 bases, the J end by 0 bases, with 6 bases between. Germline V gives CDR1 SGHVS, CDR2 FNYEAQ. The CDR3 sequence is CASRGYSGNTIYF. CDR3 sequence (DNA): TGTGCCAGCAGGGGATACTCTGGAAACACCATATATTTT.

This clonotype came up once. A junction boundary mismatches the germline segment, possibly from a read error. The chain employs TRBV7-6 and TRBJ1-1; 7 bases agree with TRBD1. Looked up from germline, CDR1 is SGHVS and CDR2 is FNYEAQ. The CDR3 length is 14 residues. The CDR3 coding sequence is TGTGTCAGCAGACCTACAGGGGTGGGGACTGAAGCTTTCTTT. This sequence encodes CVSRPTGVGTEAFF. The full variable domain, completed using reference TRBV7-6 and TRBJ1-1, is GAGVSQSPRYKVTKRGQDVALRCDPISGHVSLYWYRQALGQGPEFLTYFNYEAQQDKSGLPNDRFSAERPEGSISTLTIQRTEQRDSAMYRCVSRPTGVGTEAFFGQGTRLTVV.

V and J are TRBV2 and TRBJ1-2; TRBD1 agrees at 7 bases. Trimming at V came to 7 bases and at J to 3 bases, leaving 11 bases not matched to a gene. Germline V gives CDR1 SNHLY, CDR2 FYNNEI. This CDR3 is built from 15 residues. CDR3 loop: CASIGSDRADYGYTF. The CDR3 DNA sequence: TGTGCCAGCATAGGGTCCGACAGGGCAGACTATGGCTACACCTTC.

The chain has TRBV19 and TRBJ2-1, with D perhaps matching TRBD2 (7 bases). The CDR3 is made up of 13 amino acids. Germline assignment: CDR1 LNHDA and CDR2 SQIVND (reference sequence). The CDR3 region is CVILGGEPGEQFF. In DNA, the CDR3 is TGTGTCATATTAGGGGGGGAACCGGGTGAGCAGTTCTTC. Based on the CDR3 plus reference TRBV19 and TRBJ2-1, the full variable domain is DGGITQSPKYLFRKEGQNVTLSCEQNLNHDAMYWYRQDPGQGLRLIYYSQIVNDFQKGDIAEGYSVSREKKESFPLTVTSAQKNPTAFYLCVILGGEPGEQFFGPGTRLTVL.